These T cell receptor beta chains were read from a single sample in a study of Graves' ophthalmopathy and Graves' hyperthyroidism. TCRdb fed the multiplex PCR reads into MiXCR, producing one record per CDR3 protein. The sample lists 1 million to 1.3 million distinct CDR3 sequences, roughly 35% seen once, with 11% in the top ten. What was sequenced was peripheral blood or thyroid tissue (not recorded which). Source of these receptors: an adult man with Graves' hyperthyroidism. The CDR3 runs from the conserved cysteine through the conserved F or W. Fields, in order: V gene, clone size, D gene, J gene, CDR3 protein, CDR3 DNA. A D gene is named only where the DNA matches it firmly. Size tells how often a clone was seen (once, few, many) or the class of an expanded clone, and some rows leave it out.

V gene: TRBV20-1; clone size: many; D gene: TRBD1; J gene: TRBJ1-2; CDR3 protein: CSAPPGGRGYGYTF; CDR3 DNA: TGCAGTGCTCCCCCAGGGGGCAGAGGCTATGGCTACACCTTC
V gene: TRBV5-1; clone size: few; D gene: TRBD1; J gene: TRBJ2-2; CDR3 protein: CASSLFPGQGALNTGELFF; CDR3 DNA: TGCGCCAGCTCCTTATTTCCGGGACAGGGGGCCCTCAACACCGGGGAGCTGTTTTTT
V gene: TRBV7-9; clone size: NA; D gene: TRBD1; J gene: TRBJ1-1; CDR3 protein: CASSQDWGQGRTEAFF; CDR3 DNA: TGCGCCAGCAGCCAAGATTGGGGACAGGGGCGGACTGAAGCTTTCTTT
V gene: TRBV7-2; clone size: NA; D gene: NA; J gene: TRBJ2-7; CDR3 protein: CASSSGLRSYEQYF; CDR3 DNA: TGTGCCAGCAGCTCAGGGTTGCGCTCCTACGAGCAGTACTTC
V gene: TRBV5-1; clone size: NA; D gene: NA; J gene: TRBJ1-1; CDR3 protein: CASSLNQGFITEAFF; CDR3 DNA: TGCGCCAGCAGCTTGAATCAGGGGTTTATAACTGAAGCTTTCTTT
V gene: TRBV28; clone size: NA; D gene: NA; J gene: TRBJ1-5; CDR3 protein: CASTVGEPGNQSQHF; CDR3 DNA: TGTGCCAGCACCGTGGGGGAGCCGGGCAATCAGTCCCAGCATTTT
V gene: TRBV14; clone size: NA; D gene: NA; J gene: TRBJ1-1; CDR3 protein: CASSQDSLGEAFF; CDR3 DNA: TGTGCCAGCAGCCAAGACTCCCTCGGTGAAGCTTTCTTT
V gene: TRBV7-8; clone size: few; D gene: NA; J gene: TRBJ1-3; CDR3 protein: CASSLNRGGSGNTIYF; CDR3 DNA: TGTGCCAGCAGCTTAAATAGGGGGGGCTCTGGAAACACCATATATTTT
V gene: TRBV20-1; clone size: few; D gene: NA; J gene: TRBJ2-7; CDR3 protein: CSAQDSPPYEQYF; CDR3 DNA: TGCAGTGCCCAAGACAGCCCGCCCTACGAGCAGTACTTC
V gene: TRBV7-9; clone size: many; D gene: NA; J gene: TRBJ1-3; CDR3 protein: CASSKGPKTPGNTIYF; CDR3 DNA: TGTGCCAGCAGCAAGGGACCGAAAACCCCCGGAAACACCATATATTTT
V gene: TRBV10-3; clone size: many; D gene: TRBD1; J gene: TRBJ2-7; CDR3 protein: CAISDSRDSVGGEQYF; CDR3 DNA: TGTGCCATCAGTGATTCCCGGGACAGCGTCGGAGGAGAGCAGTACTTC
V gene: TRBV10-3; clone size: many; D gene: TRBD1; J gene: TRBJ1-5; CDR3 protein: CAISARGYQPQHF; CDR3 DNA: TGTGCCATCAGTGCCAGGGGGTATCAGCCCCAGCATTTT
V gene: TRBV5-1; clone size: many; D gene: NA; J gene: TRBJ1-6; CDR3 protein: CASRFVGGPDSPLHF; CDR3 DNA: TGCGCCAGCCGCTTCGTGGGGGGTCCGGATTCACCCCTCCACTTT
V gene: TRBV5-1; clone size: many; D gene: TRBD1; J gene: TRBJ1-1; CDR3 protein: CASSADRVDAFF; CDR3 DNA: TGCGCCAGCAGCGCTGACAGGGTAGACGCTTTCTTT
V gene: TRBV7-6; clone size: many; D gene: NA; J gene: TRBJ1-2; CDR3 protein: CASSSTRRGLPGGYTF; CDR3 DNA: TGTGCCAGCAGCTCCACCAGAAGAGGGCTGCCCGGAGGCTACACCTTC
V gene: TRBV29-1; clone size: NA; D gene: TRBD1; J gene: TRBJ1-2; CDR3 protein: CSVTLRGLSYGYTF; CDR3 DNA: TGCAGCGTCACCCTCAGGGGGCTTAGCTATGGCTACACCTTC
V gene: TRBV28; clone size: many; D gene: NA; J gene: TRBJ1-5; CDR3 protein: CASSVGGQGDQPQHF; CDR3 DNA: TGTGCCAGCAGTGTGGGGGGGCAGGGCGATCAGCCCCAGCATTTT
V gene: TRBV6-6; clone size: NA; D gene: TRBD2; J gene: TRBJ2-7; CDR3 protein: CASSSPRLAGLYEQYF; CDR3 DNA: TGTGCCAGCAGTTCCCCCAGACTAGCGGGATTGTACGAGCAGTACTTC
V gene: TRBV19; clone size: NA; D gene: TRBD1; J gene: TRBJ2-7; CDR3 protein: CASKLTGTGAYEQYF; CDR3 DNA: TGTGCCAGTAAGCTAACCGGGACAGGGGCCTACGAGCAGTACTTC
V gene: TRBV7-9; clone size: NA; D gene: TRBD1; J gene: TRBJ2-5; CDR3 protein: CASSRDRGAHETQYF; CDR3 DNA: TGTGCCAGCAGCCGGGACAGGGGGGCCCACGAGACCCAGTACTTC
V gene: TRBV12-3/TRBV12-4; clone size: many; D gene: NA; J gene: TRBJ1-1; CDR3 protein: CASSRQTVNTEAFF; CDR3 DNA: TGTGCCAGCAGCAGACAGACAGTGAACACTGAAGCTTTCTTT
V gene: TRBV20-1; clone size: NA; D gene: NA; J gene: TRBJ1-5; CDR3 protein: CSAVAGVTSNQPQHF; CDR3 DNA: TGCAGTGCTGTCGCAGGGGTCACAAGCAATCAGCCCCAGCATTTT
V gene: TRBV5-1; clone size: many; D gene: NA; J gene: TRBJ1-2; CDR3 protein: CASSLGSGTHYGYTF; CDR3 DNA: TGCGCCAGCAGCTTGGGTTCCGGGACCCACTATGGCTACACCTTC
V gene: TRBV20-1; clone size: NA; D gene: NA; J gene: TRBJ1-5; CDR3 protein: CSARRSETTINQPQHF; CDR3 DNA: TGCAGTGCTAGAAGGTCTGAGACCACCATCAATCAGCCCCAGCATTTT
V gene: TRBV11-2; clone size: NA; D gene: NA; J gene: TRBJ1-4; CDR3 protein: CASSLDGTLNEKLFF; CDR3 DNA: TGTGCCAGCAGCTTAGATGGGACACTTAATGAAAAACTGTTTTTT
V gene: TRBV7-9; clone size: many; D gene: NA; J gene: TRBJ1-6; CDR3 protein: CASSSTGSYNSPLHF; CDR3 DNA: TGTGCCAGCAGCTCGACGGGGAGCTATAATTCACCCCTCCACTTT
V gene: TRBV5-8; clone size: few; D gene: NA; J gene: TRBJ2-7; CDR3 protein: CASSFSDSEQYF; CDR3 DNA: TGTGCCAGCAGCTTTTCGGACTCGGAGCAGTACTTC
V gene: TRBV29-1; clone size: NA; D gene: TRBD1; J gene: TRBJ1-2; CDR3 protein: CSVEDRTGGSYTF; CDR3 DNA: TGCAGCGTTGAAGATCGGACAGGGGGAAGCTACACCTTC
V gene: TRBV19; clone size: NA; D gene: NA; J gene: TRBJ2-5; CDR3 protein: CASATTLQETQYF; CDR3 DNA: TGTGCCAGCGCCACAACCCTCCAAGAGACCCAGTACTTC
V gene: TRBV4-3; clone size: many; D gene: NA; J gene: TRBJ1-1; CDR3 protein: CASSQDLQTEAFF; CDR3 DNA: TGCGCCAGCAGCCAAGATTTGCAGACTGAAGCTTTCTTT
V gene: TRBV12-3/TRBV12-4; clone size: many; D gene: TRBD1; J gene: TRBJ2-7; CDR3 protein: CASRGGQDYEQYF; CDR3 DNA: TGTGCCAGCAGGGGTGGACAGGACTACGAGCAGTACTTC
V gene: TRBV6-6; clone size: many; D gene: TRBD1; J gene: TRBJ2-7; CDR3 protein: CASSIGQGGYEQYF; CDR3 DNA: TGTGCCAGCAGTATCGGACAGGGTGGCTACGAGCAGTACTTC
V gene: TRBV13; clone size: NA; D gene: TRBD1; J gene: TRBJ2-7; CDR3 protein: CASGREGQGANEQYF; CDR3 DNA: TGTGCCAGCGGCAGGGAGGGACAGGGGGCGAACGAGCAGTACTTC
V gene: TRBV20-1; clone size: few; D gene: NA; J gene: TRBJ1-3; CDR3 protein: CSARGLVGLSSGNTIYF; CDR3 DNA: TGCAGTGCTAGAGGCCTGGTGGGGTTAAGCTCTGGAAACACCATATATTTT
V gene: TRBV15; clone size: NA; D gene: TRBD1; J gene: TRBJ1-6; CDR3 protein: CATSSDRTGRSYNSPLHF; CDR3 DNA: TGTGCCACCAGCAGCGACAGGACAGGACGCTCCTATAATTCACCCCTCCACTTT
V gene: TRBV19; clone size: few; D gene: NA; J gene: TRBJ1-2; CDR3 protein: CASKKGSYGYTF; CDR3 DNA: TGTGCCAGTAAGAAGGGAAGCTATGGCTACACCTTC
V gene: TRBV9; clone size: many; D gene: TRBD2; J gene: TRBJ2-7; CDR3 protein: CASSVGTSVAEQYF; CDR3 DNA: TGTGCCAGCAGCGTAGGGACTAGCGTGGCCGAGCAGTACTTC
V gene: TRBV6-5; clone size: NA; D gene: NA; J gene: TRBJ1-2; CDR3 protein: CASSYPLYGYTF; CDR3 DNA: TGTGCCAGCAGTTACCCCCTTTATGGCTACACCTTC
V gene: TRBV2; clone size: NA; D gene: NA; J gene: TRBJ1-5; CDR3 protein: CASSYLSDSYQPQHF; CDR3 DNA: TGTGCCAGCAGTTACCTTTCCGACAGTTATCAGCCCCAGCATTTT
V gene: TRBV7-2; clone size: NA; D gene: NA; J gene: TRBJ2-7; CDR3 protein: CASSPWDEQYF; CDR3 DNA: TGTGCCAGCAGCCCATGGGACGAGCAGTACTTC
V gene: TRBV2; clone size: many; D gene: NA; J gene: TRBJ2-7; CDR3 protein: CASSGHYEQYF; CDR3 DNA: TGTGCCAGCAGTGGTCACTACGAGCAGTACTTC
V gene: TRBV20-1; clone size: many; D gene: TRBD1; J gene: TRBJ1-4; CDR3 protein: CSARERDRVEKLFF; CDR3 DNA: TGCAGTGCTAGAGAGCGGGACAGGGTTGAAAAACTGTTTTTT
V gene: TRBV19; clone size: few; D gene: NA; J gene: TRBJ1-5; CDR3 protein: CASSISVGQPNGQPQHF; CDR3 DNA: TGTGCCAGTAGTATTTCAGTGGGGCAGCCGAACGGGCAGCCCCAGCATTTT
V gene: TRBV25-1; clone size: NA; D gene: TRBD1; J gene: TRBJ1-2; CDR3 protein: CASVDREGYGYTF; CDR3 DNA: TGTGCCAGCGTTGACAGGGAAGGTTATGGCTACACCTTC
V gene: TRBV4-3; clone size: many; D gene: TRBD1; J gene: TRBJ1-5; CDR3 protein: CASSPDRGDNQPQHF; CDR3 DNA: TGCGCCAGCAGCCCCGACAGGGGAGATAATCAGCCCCAGCATTTT
V gene: TRBV7-8; clone size: NA; D gene: NA; J gene: TRBJ2-7; CDR3 protein: CASSLGVRGPTQVHEQYF; CDR3 DNA: TGTGCCAGCAGCTTAGGAGTCAGGGGTCCGACGCAGGTACACGAGCAGTACTTC
V gene: TRBV7-9; clone size: NA; D gene: NA; J gene: TRBJ2-7; CDR3 protein: CASSIGQRTYEQYF; CDR3 DNA: TGTGCCAGTAGTATTGGTCAGCGAACCTACGAGCAGTACTTC
V gene: TRBV10-2; clone size: once; D gene: NA; J gene: TRBJ1-5; CDR3 protein: CASSEWGSSNQPQHF; CDR3 DNA: TGCGCCAGCAGTGAATGGGGGAGCAGCAATCAGCCCCAGCATTTT
V gene: TRBV12-3/TRBV12-4; clone size: many; D gene: NA; J gene: TRBJ2-7; CDR3 protein: CASSFPGGVYEQYF; CDR3 DNA: TGTGCCAGCAGTTTTCCCGGCGGGGTCTACGAGCAGTACTTC
V gene: TRBV6-1; clone size: NA; D gene: NA; J gene: TRBJ1-5; CDR3 protein: CASRPGPNWQPQHF; CDR3 DNA: TGTGCCAGCAGGCCGGGACCCAACTGGCAGCCCCAGCATTTT
V gene: TRBV5-1; clone size: few; D gene: NA; J gene: TRBJ2-7; CDR3 protein: CASQNTGSYEQYF; CDR3 DNA: TGCGCCAGCCAAAACACAGGGAGCTACGAGCAGTACTTC
V gene: TRBV7-2; clone size: NA; D gene: NA; J gene: TRBJ1-4; CDR3 protein: CASTATAGNNEKLFF; CDR3 DNA: TGTGCCAGCACGGCCACTGCGGGGAATAATGAAAAACTGTTTTTT
V gene: TRBV5-1; clone size: many; D gene: NA; J gene: TRBJ2-6; CDR3 protein: CASSLVAGANVLTF; CDR3 DNA: TGCGCCAGCAGCTTGGTGGCTGGGGCCAACGTCCTGACTTTC